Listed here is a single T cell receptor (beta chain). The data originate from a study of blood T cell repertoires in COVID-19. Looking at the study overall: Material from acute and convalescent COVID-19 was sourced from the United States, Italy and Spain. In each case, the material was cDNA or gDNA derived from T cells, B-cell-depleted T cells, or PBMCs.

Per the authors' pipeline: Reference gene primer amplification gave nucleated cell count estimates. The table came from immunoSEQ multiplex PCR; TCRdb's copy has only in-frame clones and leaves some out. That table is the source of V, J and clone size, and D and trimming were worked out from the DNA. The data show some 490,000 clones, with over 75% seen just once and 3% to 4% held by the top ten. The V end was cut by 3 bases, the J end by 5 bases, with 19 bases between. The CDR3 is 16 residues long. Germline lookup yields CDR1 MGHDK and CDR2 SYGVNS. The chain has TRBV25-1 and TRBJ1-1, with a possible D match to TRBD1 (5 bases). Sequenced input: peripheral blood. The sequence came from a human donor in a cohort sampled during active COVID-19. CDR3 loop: CASSDLQGLLGTEAFF. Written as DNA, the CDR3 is TGTGCCAGCAGTGACTTGCAGGGATTATTAGGGACTGAAGCTTTCTTT.